This T cell receptor (beta chain) emerged from a study of blood T cell repertoires in COVID-19. The overall study: Sample material is recorded as cDNA or gDNA derived from T cells, B-cell-depleted T cells, or PBMCs.

TCRdb's table, derived via immunoSEQ multiplex PCR, lists solely in-frame clones and lacks some. Of 300,000 to 350,000 clones listed, roughly 87% are singletons. This CDR3 region has 16 residues. This TCR came from a woman younger than 30 who had recovered from COVID-19. V and J are TRBV21-1 and TRBJ1-1; the table's D call of TRBD1 was not tested on the DNA. TRBV21-1 is given as a pseudogene. The source material was PBMCs or T cells enriched from blood (not recorded which). The CDR3 nucleotides are TGTGCCAGCAGCAAGCGAATTGTAACAGGGGTTACTGAAGCTTTCTTT. It translates to CASSKRIVTGVTEAFF.